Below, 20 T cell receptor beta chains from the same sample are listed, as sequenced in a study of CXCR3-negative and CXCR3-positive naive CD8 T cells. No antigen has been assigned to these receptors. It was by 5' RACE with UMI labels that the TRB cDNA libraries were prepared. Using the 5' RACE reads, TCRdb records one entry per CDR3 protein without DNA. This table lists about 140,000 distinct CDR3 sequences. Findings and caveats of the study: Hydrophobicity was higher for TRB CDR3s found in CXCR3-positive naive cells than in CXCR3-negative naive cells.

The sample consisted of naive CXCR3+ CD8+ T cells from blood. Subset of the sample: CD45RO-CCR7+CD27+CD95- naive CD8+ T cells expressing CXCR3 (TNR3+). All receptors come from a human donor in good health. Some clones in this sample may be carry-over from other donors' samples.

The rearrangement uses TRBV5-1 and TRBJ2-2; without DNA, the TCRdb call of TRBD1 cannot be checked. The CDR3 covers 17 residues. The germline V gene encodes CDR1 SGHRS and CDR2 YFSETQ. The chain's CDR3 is CASSSTQGASDTGELFF. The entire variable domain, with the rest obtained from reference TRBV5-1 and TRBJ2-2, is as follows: KAGVTQTPRYLIKTRGQQVTLSCSPISGHRSVSWYQQTPGQGLQFLFEYFSETQRNKGNFPGRFSGRQFSNSRSEMNVSTLELGDSALYLCASSSTQGASDTGELFFGEGSRLTVL.

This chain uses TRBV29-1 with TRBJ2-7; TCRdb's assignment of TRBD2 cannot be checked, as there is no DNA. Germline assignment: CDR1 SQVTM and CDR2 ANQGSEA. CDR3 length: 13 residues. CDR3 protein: CSVNRDLGYEQYF.

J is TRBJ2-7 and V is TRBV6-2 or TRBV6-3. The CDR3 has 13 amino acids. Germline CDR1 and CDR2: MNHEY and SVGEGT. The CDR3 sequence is CASTLGSIYEQYF.

Here the CDR3 reads CASSFASGSLDTQYF. The chain recombines TRBV5-1 with TRBJ2-3; TCRdb calls TRBD2, which cannot be checked without DNA. Germline-derived CDR1 and CDR2 are SGHRS and YFSETQ. This CDR3 has 15 residues.

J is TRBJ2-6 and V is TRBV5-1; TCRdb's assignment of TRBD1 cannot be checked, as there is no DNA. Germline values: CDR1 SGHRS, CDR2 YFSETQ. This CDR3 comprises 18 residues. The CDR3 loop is CASSLVGQDSSGANVLTF. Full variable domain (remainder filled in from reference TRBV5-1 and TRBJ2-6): KAGVTQTPRYLIKTRGQQVTLSCSPISGHRSVSWYQQTPGQGLQFLFEYFSETQRNKGNFPGRFSGRQFSNSRSEMNVSTLELGDSALYLCASSLVGQDSSGANVLTFGAGSRLTVL.

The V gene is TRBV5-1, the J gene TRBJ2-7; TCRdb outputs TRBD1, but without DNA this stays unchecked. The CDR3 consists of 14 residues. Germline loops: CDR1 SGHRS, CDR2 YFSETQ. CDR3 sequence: CASSARDRAYEQYF.

The CDR3 reads CASSLEWREVGNEQFF. The chain has TRBV28 and TRBJ2-1; the D gene TCRdb calls, TRBD2, cannot be checked with no DNA. The V gene's germline CDR1 is MDHEN and CDR2 SYDVKM. This CDR3 contains 16 residues.

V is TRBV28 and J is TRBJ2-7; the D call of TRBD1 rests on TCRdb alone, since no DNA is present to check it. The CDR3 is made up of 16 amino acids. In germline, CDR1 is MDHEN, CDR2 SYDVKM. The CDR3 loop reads CASSPLSGTPSYEQYF.

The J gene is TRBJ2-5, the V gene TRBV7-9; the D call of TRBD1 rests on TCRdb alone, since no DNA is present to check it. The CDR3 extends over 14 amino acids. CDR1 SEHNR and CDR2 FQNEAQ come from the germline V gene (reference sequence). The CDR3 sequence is CASSSLLGGETQYF.

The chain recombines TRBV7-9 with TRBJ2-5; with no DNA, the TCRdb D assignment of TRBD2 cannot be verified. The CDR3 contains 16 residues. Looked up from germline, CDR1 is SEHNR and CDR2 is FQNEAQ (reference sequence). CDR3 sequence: CASSMPTSADQETQYF.

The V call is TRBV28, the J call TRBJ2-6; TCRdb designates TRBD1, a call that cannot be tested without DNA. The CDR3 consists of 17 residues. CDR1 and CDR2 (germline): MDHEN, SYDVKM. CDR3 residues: CASSYSTGSDGANVLTF.

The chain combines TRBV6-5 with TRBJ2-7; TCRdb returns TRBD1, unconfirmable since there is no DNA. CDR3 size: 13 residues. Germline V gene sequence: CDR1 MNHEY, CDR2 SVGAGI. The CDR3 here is CASSAGQNYEQYF.

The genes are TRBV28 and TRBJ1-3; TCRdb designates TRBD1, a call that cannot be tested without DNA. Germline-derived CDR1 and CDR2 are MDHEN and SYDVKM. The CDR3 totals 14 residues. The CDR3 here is CASSLSGAGNTIYF.

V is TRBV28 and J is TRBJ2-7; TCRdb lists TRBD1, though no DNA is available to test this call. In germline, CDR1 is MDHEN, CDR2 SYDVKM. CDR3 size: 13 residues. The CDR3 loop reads CASSLGAVYEQYF.

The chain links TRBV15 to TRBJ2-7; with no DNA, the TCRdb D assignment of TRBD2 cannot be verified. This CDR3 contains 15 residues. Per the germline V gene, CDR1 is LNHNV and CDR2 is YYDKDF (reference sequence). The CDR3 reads CATSSAPGTAYEQYF.

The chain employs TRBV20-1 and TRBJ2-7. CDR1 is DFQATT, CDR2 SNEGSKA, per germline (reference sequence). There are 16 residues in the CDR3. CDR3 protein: CSARDVIGPRFDEQYF.

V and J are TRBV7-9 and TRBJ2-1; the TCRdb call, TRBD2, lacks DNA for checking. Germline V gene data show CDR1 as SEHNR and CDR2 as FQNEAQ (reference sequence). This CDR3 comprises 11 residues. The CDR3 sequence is CAIKEAGKQFF.

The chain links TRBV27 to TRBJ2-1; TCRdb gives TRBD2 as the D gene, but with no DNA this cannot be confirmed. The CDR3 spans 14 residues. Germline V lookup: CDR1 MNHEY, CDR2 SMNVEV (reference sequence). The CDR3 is CASSFPGVPNEQFF.

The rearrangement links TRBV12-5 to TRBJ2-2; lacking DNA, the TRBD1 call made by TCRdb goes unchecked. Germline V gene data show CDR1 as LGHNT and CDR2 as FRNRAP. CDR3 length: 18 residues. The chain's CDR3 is CASGLSTGTMVASGELFF.

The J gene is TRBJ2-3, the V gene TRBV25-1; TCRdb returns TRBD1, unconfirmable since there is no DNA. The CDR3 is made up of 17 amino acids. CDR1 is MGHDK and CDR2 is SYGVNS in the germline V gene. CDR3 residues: CASSEGGPGQVEVPQYF.